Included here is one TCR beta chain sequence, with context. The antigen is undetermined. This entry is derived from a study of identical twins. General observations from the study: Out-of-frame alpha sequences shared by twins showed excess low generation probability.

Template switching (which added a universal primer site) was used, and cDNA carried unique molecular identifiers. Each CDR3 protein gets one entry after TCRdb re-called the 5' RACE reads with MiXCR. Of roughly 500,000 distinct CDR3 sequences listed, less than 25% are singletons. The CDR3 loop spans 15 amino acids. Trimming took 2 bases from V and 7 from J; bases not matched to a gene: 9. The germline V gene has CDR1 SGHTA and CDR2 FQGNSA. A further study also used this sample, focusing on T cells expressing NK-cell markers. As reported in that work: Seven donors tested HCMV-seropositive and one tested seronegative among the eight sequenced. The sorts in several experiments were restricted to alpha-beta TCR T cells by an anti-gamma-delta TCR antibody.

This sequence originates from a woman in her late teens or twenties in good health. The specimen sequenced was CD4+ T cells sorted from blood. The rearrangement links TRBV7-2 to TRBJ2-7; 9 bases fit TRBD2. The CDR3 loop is CASSLSPRGGSEQYF. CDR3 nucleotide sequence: TGTGCCAGCAGCTTATCGCCGCGGGGGGGTTCGGAGCAGTACTTC.